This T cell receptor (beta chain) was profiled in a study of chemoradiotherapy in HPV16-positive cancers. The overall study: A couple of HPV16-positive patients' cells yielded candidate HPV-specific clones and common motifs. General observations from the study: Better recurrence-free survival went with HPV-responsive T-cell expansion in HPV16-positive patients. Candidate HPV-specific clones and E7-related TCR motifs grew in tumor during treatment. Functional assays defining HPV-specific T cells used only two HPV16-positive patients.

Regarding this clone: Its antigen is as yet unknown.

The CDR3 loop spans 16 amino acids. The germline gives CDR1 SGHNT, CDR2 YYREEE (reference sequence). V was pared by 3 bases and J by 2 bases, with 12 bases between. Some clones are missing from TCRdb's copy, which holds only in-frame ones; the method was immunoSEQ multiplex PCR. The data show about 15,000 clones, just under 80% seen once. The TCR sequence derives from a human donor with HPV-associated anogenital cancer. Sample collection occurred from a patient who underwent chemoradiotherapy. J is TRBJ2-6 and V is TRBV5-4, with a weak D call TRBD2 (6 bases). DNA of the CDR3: TGTGCCAGCAGCTCCCGGGAGATAACTGGGGCCAACGTCCTGACTTTC. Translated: CASSSREITGANVLTF.